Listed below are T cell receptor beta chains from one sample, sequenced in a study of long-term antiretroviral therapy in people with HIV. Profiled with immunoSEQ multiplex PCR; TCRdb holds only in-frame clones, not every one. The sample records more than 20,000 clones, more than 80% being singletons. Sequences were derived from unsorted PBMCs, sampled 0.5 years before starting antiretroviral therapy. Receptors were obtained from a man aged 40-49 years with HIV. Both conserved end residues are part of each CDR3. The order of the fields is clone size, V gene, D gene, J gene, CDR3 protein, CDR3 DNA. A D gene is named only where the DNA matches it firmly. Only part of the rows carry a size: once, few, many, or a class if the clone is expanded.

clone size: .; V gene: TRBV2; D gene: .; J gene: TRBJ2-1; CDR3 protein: CASTPGALNEQFF; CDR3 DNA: TGTGCCAGCACTCCGGGGGCCCTAAATGAGCAGTTCTTC
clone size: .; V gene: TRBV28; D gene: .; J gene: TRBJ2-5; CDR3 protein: CASSIERLIQLQETQYF; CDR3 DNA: TGTGCCAGCAGCATAGAACGCTTGATACAGCTGCAAGAGACCCAGTACTTC
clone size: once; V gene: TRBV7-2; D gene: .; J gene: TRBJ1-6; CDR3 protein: CASSLGEGGNSPLHF; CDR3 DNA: TGTGCCAGCAGCTTAGGGGAAGGGGGTAATTCACCCCTCCACTTT
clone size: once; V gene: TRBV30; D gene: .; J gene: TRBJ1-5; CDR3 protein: CAWALGSNQPQHF; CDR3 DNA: TGTGCCTGGGCCCTCGGGAGCAATCAGCCCCAGCATTTT
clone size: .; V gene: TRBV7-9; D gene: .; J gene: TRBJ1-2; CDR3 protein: CASSLANFYGYTF; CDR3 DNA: TGTGCCAGCAGCTTGGCAAATTTCTATGGCTACACCTTC
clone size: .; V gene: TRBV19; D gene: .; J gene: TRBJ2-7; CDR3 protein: CASSMGIYEQYF; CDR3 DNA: TGTGCCAGTAGTATGGGCATCTACGAGCAGTACTTC
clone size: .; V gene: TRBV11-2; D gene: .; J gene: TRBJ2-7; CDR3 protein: CASSFQTGSQYEQYF; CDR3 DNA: TGTGCCAGCAGCTTCCAGACAGGAAGCCAGTACGAGCAGTACTTC
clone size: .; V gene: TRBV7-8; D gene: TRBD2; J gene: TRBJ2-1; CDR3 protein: CASSRTSGEYNEQFF; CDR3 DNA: TGTGCCAGCAGCAGGACTAGCGGGGAGTACAATGAGCAGTTCTTC
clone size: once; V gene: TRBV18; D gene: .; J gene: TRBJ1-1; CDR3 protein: CASSPRGKELMNTEAFF; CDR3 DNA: TGTGCCAGCTCACCACGGGGGAAGGAACTAATGAACACTGAAGCTTTCTTT
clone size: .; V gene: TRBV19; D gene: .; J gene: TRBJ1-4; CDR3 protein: CASSMDSLFNEKLFF; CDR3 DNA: TGTGCCAGTAGTATGGATAGCCTTTTTAATGAAAAACTGTTTTTT
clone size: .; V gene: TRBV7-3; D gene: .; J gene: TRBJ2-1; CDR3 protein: CASSLGQGPYNEQFF; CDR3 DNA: TGTGCCAGCAGCTTAGGGCAGGGACCCTACAATGAGCAGTTCTTC
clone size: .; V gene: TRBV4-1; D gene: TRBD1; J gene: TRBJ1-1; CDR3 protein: CASSQDRGGTEAFF; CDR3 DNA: TGCGCCAGCAGCCAAGACAGGGGGGGCACTGAAGCTTTCTTT
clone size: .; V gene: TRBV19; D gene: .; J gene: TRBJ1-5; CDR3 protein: CASSMRGQNNQPQHF; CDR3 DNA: TGTGCCAGTAGTATGAGAGGACAGAACAATCAGCCCCAGCATTTT
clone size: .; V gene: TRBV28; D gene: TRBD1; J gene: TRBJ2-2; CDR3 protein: CASSAQVWTGHQSSGELFF; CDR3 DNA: TGTGCCAGCAGTGCCCAGGTTTGGACAGGCCACCAATCCTCCGGGGAGCTGTTTTTT
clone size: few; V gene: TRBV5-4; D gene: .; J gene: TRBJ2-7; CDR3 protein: CASSFTGRSSYEQYF; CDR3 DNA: TGTGCCAGCAGCTTCACAGGAAGGAGCTCCTACGAGCAGTACTTC
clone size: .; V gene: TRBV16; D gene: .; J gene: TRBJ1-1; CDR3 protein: CASSLLRQGTEAFF; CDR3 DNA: TGTGCCAGCAGCCTATTAAGGCAGGGTACTGAAGCTTTCTTT
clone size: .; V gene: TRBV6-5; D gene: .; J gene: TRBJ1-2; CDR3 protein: CASSTGRPEDYTF; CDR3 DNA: TGTGCCAGCTCCACGGGGCGGCCCGAAGACTACACCTTC
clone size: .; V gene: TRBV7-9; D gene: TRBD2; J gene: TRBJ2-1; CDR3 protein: CASSLDGGLAGDNEQFF; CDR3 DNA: TGTGCCAGCAGCTTAGACGGGGGGCTAGCGGGGGACAATGAGCAGTTCTTC
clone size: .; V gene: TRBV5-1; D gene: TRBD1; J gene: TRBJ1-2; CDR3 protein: CASSVFQGAQGYGYTF; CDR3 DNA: TGCGCCAGCAGCGTATTTCAGGGGGCGCAGGGCTATGGCTACACCTTC
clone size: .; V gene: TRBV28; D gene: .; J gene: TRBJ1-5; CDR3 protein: CASSPGQTNQPQHF; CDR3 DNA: TGTGCCAGCAGTCCCGGACAGACTAATCAGCCCCAGCATTTT
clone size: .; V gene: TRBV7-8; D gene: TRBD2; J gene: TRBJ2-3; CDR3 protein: CASSARTSRETDTQYF; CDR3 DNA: TGTGCCAGCAGCGCCCGGACTAGCCGAGAAACAGATACGCAGTATTTT
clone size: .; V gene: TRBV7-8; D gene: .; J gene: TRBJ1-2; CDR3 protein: CASSLVRVQSGSYGYTF; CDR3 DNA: TGTGCCAGCAGCTTAGTGCGGGTCCAGTCAGGTAGCTATGGCTACACCTTC
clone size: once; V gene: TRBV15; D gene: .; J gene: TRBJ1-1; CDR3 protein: CATSRGWPEGEAFF; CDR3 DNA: TGTGCCACCAGCAGAGGCTGGCCGGAGGGTGAAGCTTTCTTT
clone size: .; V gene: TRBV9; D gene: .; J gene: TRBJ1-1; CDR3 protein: CASSVGRENEAFF; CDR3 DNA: TGTGCCAGCAGCGTAGGCAGGGAGAATGAAGCTTTCTTT
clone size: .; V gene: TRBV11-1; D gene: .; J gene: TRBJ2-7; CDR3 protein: CASSFGQSRYEQYF; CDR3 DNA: TGTGCCAGCAGCTTCGGACAGTCCCGCTACGAGCAGTACTTC
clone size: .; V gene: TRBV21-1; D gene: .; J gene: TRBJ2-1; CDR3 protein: CASSKFGLAGGPNNEQFF; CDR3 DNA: TGTGCCAGCAGCAAATTTGGTCTAGCGGGGGGCCCTAACAATGAGCAGTTCTTC
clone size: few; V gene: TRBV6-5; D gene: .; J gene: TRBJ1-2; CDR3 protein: CASRLDLNYGYTF; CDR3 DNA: TGTGCCAGCAGACTAGACTTAAACTATGGCTACACCTTC
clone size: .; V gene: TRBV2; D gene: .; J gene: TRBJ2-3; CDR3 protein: CASSERFLGRVTDTQYF; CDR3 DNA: TGTGCCAGCAGTGAACGTTTTCTGGGCAGGGTGACAGATACGCAGTATTTT
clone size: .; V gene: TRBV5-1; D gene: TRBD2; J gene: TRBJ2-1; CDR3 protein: CASSLTASGGGNEQFF; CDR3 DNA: TGCGCCAGCAGCTTGACGGCTAGCGGGGGAGGAAATGAGCAGTTCTTC
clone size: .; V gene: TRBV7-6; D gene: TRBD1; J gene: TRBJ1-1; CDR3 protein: CASSPRQGGRTEAFF; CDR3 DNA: TGTGCCAGCAGCCCTAGACAGGGAGGTCGAACTGAAGCTTTCTTT
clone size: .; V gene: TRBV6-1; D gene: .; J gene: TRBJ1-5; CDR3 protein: CASSGDQPQHF; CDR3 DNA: TGTGCCAGCAGTGGAGACCAGCCCCAGCATTTT
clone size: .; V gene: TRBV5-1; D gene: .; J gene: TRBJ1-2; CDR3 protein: CASSLVTDVDGYTF; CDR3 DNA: TGCGCCAGCAGCTTGGTAACAGATGTGGACGGCTACACCTTC
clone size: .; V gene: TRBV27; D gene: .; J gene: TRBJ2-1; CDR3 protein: CASSLSRSRWDEQFF; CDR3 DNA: TGTGCCAGCAGTTTAAGTAGAAGTAGGTGGGATGAGCAGTTCTTC
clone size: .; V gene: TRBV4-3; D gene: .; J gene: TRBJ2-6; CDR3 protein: CASSHSWESGANVLTF; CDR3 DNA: TGCGCCAGCAGCCACTCCTGGGAATCTGGGGCCAACGTCCTGACTTTC
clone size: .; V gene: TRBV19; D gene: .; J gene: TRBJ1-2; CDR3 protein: CASSLDLRLGYTF; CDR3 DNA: TGTGCCAGTAGTCTGGACCTCCGCCTTGGCTACACCTTC
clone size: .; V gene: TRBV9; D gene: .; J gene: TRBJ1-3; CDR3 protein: CASSLRSGNTIYF; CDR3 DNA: TGTGCCAGCAGCCTCCGTTCGGGGAACACCATATATTTT
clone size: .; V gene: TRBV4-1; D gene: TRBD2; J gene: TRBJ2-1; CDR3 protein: CASSHGLAGEQFF; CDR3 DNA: TGCGCCAGCAGCCATGGCCTAGCGGGTGAGCAGTTCTTC
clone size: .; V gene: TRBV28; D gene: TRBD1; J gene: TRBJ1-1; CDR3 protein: CASSLGQGNTEAFF; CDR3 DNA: TGTGCCAGCAGTTTGGGACAGGGTAACACTGAAGCTTTCTTT
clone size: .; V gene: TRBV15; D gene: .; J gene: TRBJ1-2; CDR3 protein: CATSRDRTFYGYTF; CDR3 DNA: TGTGCCACCAGCAGAGATAGAACCTTCTATGGCTACACCTTC
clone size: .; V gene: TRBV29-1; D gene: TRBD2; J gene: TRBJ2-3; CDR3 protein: CSVERLAGASGDTQYF; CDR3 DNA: TGCAGCGTTGAGAGACTAGCGGGTGCCTCCGGGGATACGCAGTATTTT
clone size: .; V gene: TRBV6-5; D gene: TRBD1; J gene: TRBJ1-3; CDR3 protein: CASSEQGRRNTIYF; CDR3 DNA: TGTGCCAGCAGTGAACAGGGGAGGAGAAACACCATATATTTT
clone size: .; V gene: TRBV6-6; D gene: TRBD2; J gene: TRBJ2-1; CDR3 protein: CASSYRAGGENNEQFF; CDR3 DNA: TGTGCCAGCAGTTACCGCGCGGGGGGCGAAAACAATGAGCAGTTCTTC
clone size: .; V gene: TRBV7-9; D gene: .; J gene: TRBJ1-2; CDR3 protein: CASSLQGRNYGYTF; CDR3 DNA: TGTGCCAGCAGCTTACAGGGGCGTAACTATGGCTACACCTTC
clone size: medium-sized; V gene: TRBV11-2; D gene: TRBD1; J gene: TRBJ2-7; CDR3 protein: CASRGQGGNYEQYF; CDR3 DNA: TGTGCCAGCAGGGGACAGGGGGGGAACTACGAGCAGTACTTC
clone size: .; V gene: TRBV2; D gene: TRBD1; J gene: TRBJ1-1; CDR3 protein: CASSSGGDAFF; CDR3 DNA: TGTGCCAGCAGTTCAGGGGGCGACGCTTTCTTT
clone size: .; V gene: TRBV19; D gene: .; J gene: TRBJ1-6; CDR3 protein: CASSGWVNSPLHF; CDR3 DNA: TGTGCCAGTAGTGGTTGGGTAAATTCACCCCTCCACTTT
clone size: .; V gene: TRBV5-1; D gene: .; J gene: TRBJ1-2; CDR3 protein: CASSFDPSYGYTF; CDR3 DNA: TGCGCCAGCAGCTTCGACCCTAGCTATGGCTACACCTTC
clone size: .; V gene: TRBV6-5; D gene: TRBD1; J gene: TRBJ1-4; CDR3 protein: CASSYSGRGLSEKLFF; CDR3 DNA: TGTGCCAGCAGTTACTCAGGCAGGGGGCTAAGTGAAAAACTGTTTTTT
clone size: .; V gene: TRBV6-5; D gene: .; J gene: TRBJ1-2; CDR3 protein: CASSLRDPNYGYTF; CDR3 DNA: TGTGCCAGCAGTCTCAGGGATCCCAACTATGGCTACACCTTC
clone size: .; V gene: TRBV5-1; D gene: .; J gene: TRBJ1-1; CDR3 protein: CASSLAVRADTEAFF; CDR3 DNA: TGCGCCAGCAGCTTGGCCGTCAGGGCGGACACTGAAGCTTTCTTT
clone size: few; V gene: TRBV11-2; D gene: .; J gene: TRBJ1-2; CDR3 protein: CASSHVESGYTF; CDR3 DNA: TGTGCCAGCAGCCATGTAGAGAGTGGCTACACCTTC
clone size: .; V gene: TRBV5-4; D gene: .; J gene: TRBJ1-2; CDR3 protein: CASSVGGEGRPRRYGYTF; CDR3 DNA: TGTGCCAGCAGCGTGGGCGGCGAGGGGCGCCCACGGAGGTATGGCTACACCTTC
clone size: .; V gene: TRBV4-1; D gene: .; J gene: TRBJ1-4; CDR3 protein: CASSQYPGAALTRTNEKLFF; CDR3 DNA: TGCGCCAGCAGCCAATATCCCGGGGCGGCTTTAACCCGAACTAATGAAAAACTGTTTTTT
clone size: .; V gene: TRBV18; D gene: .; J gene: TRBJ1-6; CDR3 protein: CASSPDVSYNSPLHF; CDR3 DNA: TGTGCCAGCTCACCTGACGTAAGCTATAATTCACCCCTCCACTTT
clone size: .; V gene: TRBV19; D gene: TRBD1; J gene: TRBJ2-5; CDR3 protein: CASSFRGIETQYF; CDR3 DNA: TGTGCCAGTAGTTTCAGGGGGATCGAGACCCAGTACTTC
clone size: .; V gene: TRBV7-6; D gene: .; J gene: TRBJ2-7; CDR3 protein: CASRDRMGEQYF; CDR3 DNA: TGTGCCAGCAGGGATCGGATGGGCGAGCAGTACTTC
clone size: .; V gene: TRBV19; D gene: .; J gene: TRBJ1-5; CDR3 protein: CASRLQGGGQPQHF; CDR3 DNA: TGTGCCAGTAGACTACAGGGCGGCGGTCAGCCCCAGCATTTT
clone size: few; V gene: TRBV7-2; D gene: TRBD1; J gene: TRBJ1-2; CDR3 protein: CASSLAFSGTGNGYTF; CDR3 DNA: TGTGCCAGCAGCTTAGCGTTCTCCGGGACAGGGAATGGCTACACCTTC
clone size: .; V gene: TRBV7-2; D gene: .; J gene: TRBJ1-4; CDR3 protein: CASRRAGAVGEKLFF; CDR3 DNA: TGTGCCAGCAGGCGGGCGGGGGCCGTTGGTGAAAAACTGTTTTTT